This T cell receptor (beta chain) is from a study of T-cell memory formation after mild COVID-19. TCRdb fed the 5' RACE reads into MiXCR, producing one record per CDR3 protein. The top ten hold approximately 12% of the sample, which has approximately 500,000 distinct CDR3 sequences, approximately 23% seen once. This CDR3 has 15 residues. The J segment lost 4 bases and the V segment lost 9 bases, leaving 12 bases of the junction unmatched. This clonotype has a handful of counts. The sequencing sample was made of PBMCs or a T cell subset sorted from them (not recorded which). The TCR sequence derives from an adult woman who had mild COVID-19 (a few samples of this study predate the infection). Cell type and time point are not known. The chain couples TRBV12-3 or TRBV12-4 to TRBJ2-1; 7 bases match TRBD1. As DNA, the CDR3 is TGTGCCAGTAAAAGAGGGGGCGAGGCATACAATGAGCAGTTCTTC. Translation gives CASKRGGEAYNEQFF.